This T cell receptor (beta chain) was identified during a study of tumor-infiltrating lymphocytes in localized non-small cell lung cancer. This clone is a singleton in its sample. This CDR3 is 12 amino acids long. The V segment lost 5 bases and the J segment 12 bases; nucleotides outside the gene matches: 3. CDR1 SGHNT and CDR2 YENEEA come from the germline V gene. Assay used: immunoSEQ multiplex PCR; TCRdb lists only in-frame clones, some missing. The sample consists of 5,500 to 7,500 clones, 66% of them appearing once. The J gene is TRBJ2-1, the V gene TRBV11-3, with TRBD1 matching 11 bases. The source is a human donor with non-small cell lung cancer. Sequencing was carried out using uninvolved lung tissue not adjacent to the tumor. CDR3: CASSQGQGGQFF. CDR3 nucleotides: TGTGCCAGCAGCCAGGGACAGGGGGGGCAGTTCTTC.